This TCR beta chain is from a study of blood T cells in healthy people across ages. Germline CDR1 reads SEHNR; CDR2 reads FQNEAQ (reference sequence). With V trimmed by 4 bases and J by 2 bases, 7 bases remained unmatched. This CDR3 is built from 16 residues. This clonotype occurred a few times. Next came a second PCR, run for about 6 to 11 cycles, which used a sample-barcoded 5' primer along with a J-beta primer mix. TCRdb used MiXCR to reprocess the 5' RACE reads, holding one entry per CDR3 protein. The table includes 1.5 million to 2 million distinct CDR3 sequences, about 31% detected once. The chain links TRBV7-9 to TRBJ2-1, with 8 bases that match TRBD2. This clonotype was obtained from a woman in her 30s in good health. Material for sequencing was blood. The CDR3 coding sequence is TGTGCCAGCAGCTCCCAGCGGGAGTCCACCTACAATGAGCAGTTCTTC. This gives the protein CASSSQRESTYNEQFF.